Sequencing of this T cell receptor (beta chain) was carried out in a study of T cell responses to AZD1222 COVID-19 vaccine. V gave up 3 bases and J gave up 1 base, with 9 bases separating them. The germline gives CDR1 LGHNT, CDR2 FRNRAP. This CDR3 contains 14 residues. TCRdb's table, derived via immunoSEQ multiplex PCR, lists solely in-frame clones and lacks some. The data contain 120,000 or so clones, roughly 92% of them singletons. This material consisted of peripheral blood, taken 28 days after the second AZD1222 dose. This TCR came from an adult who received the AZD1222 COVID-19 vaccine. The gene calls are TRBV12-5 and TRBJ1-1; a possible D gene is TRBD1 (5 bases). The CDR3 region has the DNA TGTGCTAGTGGTTTTGGGGGTACGAACACTGAAGCTTTCTTT. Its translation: CASGFGGTNTEAFF.